What follows are 23 T cell receptor beta chains derived from one specimen sequenced in a study of blood T cell repertoires in COVID-19. Only in-frame clones appear in the TCRdb table, and some are missing; sequencing was by immunoSEQ multiplex PCR. The data contain about 130,000 clones, around 89% of them seen just once; the ten biggest clones take up about 9.4%. The sequenced material came from peripheral blood. The receptor source for this set is a man in his forties or fifties with acute or convalescent COVID-19.

The V call is TRBV18, the J call TRBJ1-1; no reliable D call. Germline CDR1 and CDR2: KGHSH and LQKENI. CDR3 length equals 14 residues. Trimming removed 4 bases from V and 2 bases from J, with 11 bases in between. The CDR3 region has the DNA TGTGCCAGCTCACGAGCCGGGGTCAACACTGAAGCTTTCTTT. This encodes CASSRAGVNTEAFF.

The rearrangement uses TRBV7-9 and TRBJ2-6, with 8 positions matching TRBD1. With 6 bases clipped from V and 0 bases from J, the junction kept 13 bases outside the gene matches. Germline V lookup: CDR1 SEHNR, CDR2 FQNEAQ (reference sequence). The CDR3 sequence is 19 residues long. The CDR3 nucleotides read TGTGCCAGCAGACCGAGGACAGGGAAGGATAGCTCTGGGGCCAACGTCCTGACTTTC. It is translated as CASRPRTGKDSSGANVLTF.

This chain connects TRBV5-1 to TRBJ1-2; D gene uncertain. V lost 2 bases, J lost 2 bases, and 7 bases lay in between. The CDR3 runs 13 residues. Germline loops: CDR1 SGHRS, CDR2 YFSETQ. CDR3 in amino acids: CASSFTENYGYTF. The CDR3 DNA reads as TGCGCCAGCAGCTTTACAGAGAACTATGGCTACACCTTC.

A word on this clone: Other nucleotide sequences in the sample specify the same CDR3. V usage is TRBV19 and J usage is TRBJ1-1; tentative D call: TRBD1 (5 bases). V was clipped by 7 bases and J by 0 bases, with 9 bases between them. This CDR3 spans 13 amino acids. Looked up from germline, CDR1 is LNHDA and CDR2 is SQIVND (reference sequence). The CDR3 DNA reads as TGTGCCAGTATAGGGGAACTGAACACTGAAGCTTTCTTT. Translating gives CASIGELNTEAFF.

This chain joins TRBV6-5 and TRBJ1-1; 10 positions match TRBD1. The germline gives CDR1 MNHEY, CDR2 SVGAGI. V gave up 6 bases and J gave up 3 bases; unmatched junction bases: 4. The CDR3 length is 14 residues. The CDR3 is CASRVGQGYTEAFF. DNA of the CDR3: TGTGCCAGCAGAGTGGGACAGGGGTACACTGAAGCTTTCTTT.

The chain recombines TRBV15 with TRBJ2-2; the D gene is possibly TRBD1 (6 bases). The germline gives CDR1 LNHNV, CDR2 YYDKDF (reference sequence). This CDR3 has 14 amino acids. Trimming removed 5 bases from V and 3 bases from J, with 10 bases in between. The CDR3 loop is CATSYYRDTGELFF. The CDR3 nucleotides read TGTGCCACCAGCTACTACAGGGACACCGGGGAGCTGTTTTTT.

The rearrangement uses TRBV11-2 and TRBJ1-2; D is perhaps TRBD1 (5 bases). The CDR3 covers 15 residues. The V end was cut by 8 bases, the J end by 1 base, with 17 bases between. The V gene's germline CDR1 is SGHAT and CDR2 FQNNGV. The CDR3 protein is CASDSSGGGNYGYTF. In DNA, the CDR3 is TGTGCCAGCGATAGTTCCGGGGGAGGTAACTATGGCTACACCTTC.

The chain couples TRBV3-1 (or the pseudogene TRBV3-2) to TRBJ2-1, with 9 nucleotides matching TRBD1. The CDR3 is 15 residues long. V lost 4 bases, J lost 5 bases, and 6 bases stayed unmatched. CDR1 is LGHDT, CDR2 YNNKEL, per germline (reference sequence). CDR3 sequence: CASSPQGARDNEQFF. The CDR3 coding sequence is TGTGCCAGCAGCCCACAGGGGGCGCGGGACAATGAGCAGTTCTTC.

The V gene is TRBV12-3 or TRBV12-4, the J gene TRBJ2-1; 7 nucleotides line up with TRBD1. Germline trimming cut 6 bases from V and 6 bases from J; bases unmatched to any gene: 5. The CDR3 is made up of 13 amino acids. This CDR3 reads CASRWDSFNEQFF. The CDR3 coding sequence is TGTGCCAGCAGGTGGGACAGCTTCAATGAGCAGTTCTTC.

J is TRBJ1-1 and V is TRBV5-6; D may be TRBD1 (6 bases). The CDR3 has 14 residues. Trimming took 3 bases from V and 5 from J, leaving 14 bases between them. The germline CDR1 and CDR2 sequences are SGHDT and YYEEEE. The CDR3 region is CASSYQGRGTEAFF. The CDR3 DNA is TGTGCCAGCAGCTATCAGGGGAGAGGTACTGAAGCTTTCTTT. Full variable domain (missing parts from reference TRBV5-6 and TRBJ1-1): DAGVTQSPTHLIKTRGQQVTLRCSPKSGHDTVSWYQQALGQGPQFIFQYYEEEERQRGNFPDRFSGHQFPNYSSELNVNALLLGDSALYLCASSYQGRGTEAFFGQGTRLTVV.

The chain uses TRBV6-1 and TRBJ1-1; possibly TRBD1 for D (5 bases). The germline V and J ends were trimmed by 1 base and 3 bases, with 18 bases remaining between them. CDR3 size: 17 residues. Germline CDR1 and CDR2: MNHNS and SASEGT. The CDR3: CASSEEMGGVAYTEAFF. CDR3 DNA sequence: TGTGCCAGCAGTGAAGAGATGGGAGGGGTGGCTTACACTGAAGCTTTCTTT.

The rearrangement joins TRBV3-1 (or the pseudogene TRBV3-2) to TRBJ1-2, with D possibly being TRBD1 (6 bases). This CDR3 spans 17 amino acids. V lost 0 bases to trimming and J lost 3 bases, with 17 bases between them. The V gene's germline CDR1 is LGHDT and CDR2 YNNKEL (reference sequence). The CDR3 DNA reads TGTGCCAGCAGCCAAGAACAGGGTCGCGGTGGTGACTATGGCTACACCTTC. Protein product: CASSQEQGRGGDYGYTF.

The rearrangement joins TRBV6-5 to TRBJ2-5; 8 nucleotides line up with TRBD1. Germline assignment: CDR1 MNHEY and CDR2 SVGAGI. This CDR3 is built from 15 residues. V shed 4 bases, J shed 2 bases, and the junction held 6 bases outside the gene matches. The CDR3 DNA sequence: TGTGCCAGCAGTTTGGGACAGGTCGCACAAGAGACCCAGTACTTC. It yields the protein CASSLGQVAQETQYF.

The CDR3 sequence: CASSPTVATGPLHF. CDR3 nucleotide sequence: TGTGCCAGCAGCCCAACAGTGGCGACAGGGCCCCTCCACTTT. V and J are TRBV11-2 and TRBJ1-6, with 7 bases that match TRBD1. Germline V gives CDR1 SGHAT, CDR2 FQNNGV. Losses at the gene ends were 5 bases for V and 13 bases for J; bases not matched to a gene: 11. The CDR3 consists of 14 residues.

This CDR3 is CASSFGGVWVNQPQHF. In nucleotides, the CDR3 is TGTGCCAGCAGTTTCGGAGGCGTTTGGGTTAATCAGCCCCAGCATTTT. The V and J genes are TRBV28 and TRBJ1-5; D uncertain. From germline, CDR1 is MDHEN and CDR2 SYDVKM. The CDR3 sequence is 16 residues long. V was shortened by 3 bases and J by 4 bases, with 16 bases between the two germline ends.

This clone was detected once. This chain joins TRBV19 and TRBJ2-2, with 12 bases lining up with TRBD2. The trim removed 3 bases at V and 2 bases at J, leaving 4 bases unmatched. There are 17 residues in the CDR3. Germline V gene sequence: CDR1 LNHDA, CDR2 SQIVND (reference sequence). CDR3 protein: CASSIRLAGANTGELFF. The CDR3 DNA reads TGTGCCAGTAGTATTCGACTAGCGGGGGCTAACACCGGGGAGCTGTTTTTT.

The J gene is TRBJ2-1, the V gene TRBV14; 9 positions match TRBD2. The CDR3 extends over 16 amino acids. Trimming at V came to 1 base and at J to 3 bases, leaving 4 bases not matched to a gene. CDR1 is SGHDN, CDR2 FVKESK, per germline. The CDR3 region has the DNA TGTGCCAGCAGCCAAGTGCGGGGGGGGGACTACAATGAGCAGTTCTTC. Its protein product is CASSQVRGGDYNEQFF. Together with reference TRBV14 and TRBJ2-1, the CDR3 gives the full variable domain: EAGVTQFPSHSVIEKGQTVTLRCDPISGHDNLYWYRRVMGKEIKFLLHFVKESKQDESGMPNNRFLAERTGGTYSTLKVQPAELEDSGVYFCASSQVRGGDYNEQFFGPGTRLTVL.

The V and J genes are TRBV6-5 and TRBJ1-1; perhaps TRBD1 as D (6 bases). V lost 5 bases, J lost 4 bases, and 14 bases lay in between. This CDR3 has 14 amino acids. CDR1 MNHEY and CDR2 SVGAGI come from the germline V gene. DNA of the CDR3: TGTGCCAGCAGTCGACTGAAAGGGGGCACTGAAGCTTTCTTT. Its protein is CASSRLKGGTEAFF.

This chain joins TRBV15 and TRBJ2-6; D unresolved. V dropped 6 bases and J dropped 0 bases, with 3 bases sitting between them. This CDR3 has 13 residues. The germline CDR1 and CDR2 sequences are LNHNV and YYDKDF (reference sequence). The CDR3 coding sequence is TGTGCCACCAGTATCTCTGGGGCCAACGTCCTGACTTTC. Protein product: CATSISGANVLTF.

The genes are TRBV9 and TRBJ2-7, with 12 bases that match TRBD2. Germline V gives CDR1 SGDLS, CDR2 YYNGEE. Trimming at V came to 3 bases and at J to 2 bases, leaving 6 bases not matched to a gene. The CDR3 contains 16 residues. The CDR3 is CASSAGLAGGTYEQYF. The DNA for the CDR3 is TGTGCCAGCAGCGCGGGACTAGCGGGCGGAACCTACGAGCAGTACTTC.

The chain has TRBV5-1 and TRBJ1-4, with D perhaps matching TRBD1 (6 bases). V shed 3 bases and J shed 4 bases, with 10 bases lying between them. Germline V CDR1 and CDR2: SGHRS, YFSETQ. The CDR3 is 14 residues long. The CDR3 coding sequence is TGCGCCAGCAGCTCAGGACAGTTTAATGAAAAACTGTTTTTT. Its protein is CASSSGQFNEKLFF. Full variable domain (missing parts from reference TRBV5-1 and TRBJ1-4): KAGVTQTPRYLIKTRGQQVTLSCSPISGHRSVSWYQQTPGQGLQFLFEYFSETQRNKGNFPGRFSGRQFSNSRSEMNVSTLELGDSALYLCASSSGQFNEKLFFGSGTQLSVL.

The chain recombines TRBV10-1 with TRBJ2-3; D is possibly TRBD2 (5 bases). Germline-derived CDR1 and CDR2 are WNHNN and SYGVQD (reference sequence). This CDR3 is built from 15 residues. Trimming left V 0 bases short and J 2 bases short, with 9 bases between. CDR3 in DNA: TGCGCCAGCAGTGAGTCGGGAGAACCCACAGATACGCAGTATTTT. It specifies CASSESGEPTDTQYF.

This clone was observed once. This sequence joins TRBV18 and TRBJ1-4; D gene unclear. The germline gives CDR1 KGHSH, CDR2 LQKENI. This CDR3 region has 15 residues. Trimming left V 6 bases short and J 0 bases short, with 11 bases between. For the CDR3, the DNA is TGTGCCAGCTCGCCTAGGTTTGCAACTAATGAAAAACTGTTTTTT. The encoded protein is CASSPRFATNEKLFF.